The 6 T cell receptor beta chains reported below all come from one sample, sequenced in a study of CD8+CD57+ T cells in acquired aplastic anemia (dated by TCRdb to 2016 to 2018). The instrument given in TCRdb is Illumina HiSeq 2000. Profiling of TCR beta VDJ combinations and CDR3 sequences used genomic DNA as the template. TCRdb passed the public sequencing reads through fastp at Q25 and MiXCR, retaining productive beta sequences. CDR3 protein sequences are deduplicated, and each keeps its most common genes and DNA. The sample table contains roughly 200,000 distinct CDR3 sequences; only one count was recorded for roughly 65% of them. About 44% of the sample goes to the ten largest clones. The patients picked for sequencing were ones in whom flow cytometry had shown an expansion of CD8+CD57+ cells. The sequencing sample was made of sorted CD4+, CD8+, or CD8+CD57+ T cells (not recorded which) from PBMCs. The receptors originated from a human donor with aplastic anemia.

This clonotype ranks as medium-sized. The rearrangement links TRBV19 to TRBJ1-1; D perhaps matches TRBD1 (5 bases). The CDR3 runs 15 residues. Trimming shortened V by 1 base and J by 4 bases, and 13 bases separated the two germline ends. Germline assignment: CDR1 LNHDA and CDR2 SQIVND (reference sequence). The CDR3 loop reads CASSIGGGGITEAFF. CDR3 DNA: TGTGCCAGTAGTATAGGCGGGGGAGGTATCACTGAAGCTTTCTTT.

This clonotype occurred a few times. This chain links TRBV20-1 with TRBJ2-7; TRBD1 aligns across 7 bases. The germline V gene encodes CDR1 DFQATT and CDR2 SNEGSKA (reference sequence). Trimming at V came to 6 bases and at J to 3 bases, leaving 11 bases not matched to a gene. The CDR3 is 14 residues long. CDR3 loop: CSAPRQGPHYEQYF. The CDR3, as DNA: TGCAGTGCACCTAGACAGGGTCCGCACTACGAGCAGTACTTC.

The table lists this clonotype with a few counts. The J gene is TRBJ2-7, the V gene TRBV10-3, with TRBD2 matching 14 bases. This CDR3 comprises 16 residues. Germline CDR1 reads ENHRY; CDR2 reads SYGVKD. The ends lost 6 bases at V and 4 bases at J; junction bases unmatched: 8. The CDR3 sequence is CAISTGTSGGRYEQYF. In DNA, the CDR3 is TGTGCCATCAGCACGGGGACTAGCGGGGGTCGATACGAGCAGTACTTC.

V usage is TRBV10-3 and J usage is TRBJ2-7; 8 bases fit TRBD1. Trimming removed 1 base from V and 1 base from J; junction bases left unmatched: 6. The CDR3 has 16 residues. From germline, CDR1 is ENHRY and CDR2 SYGVKD. DNA of the CDR3: TGTGCCATCAGTGAGTTGGGACAGGCTGGTTCCTACGAGCAGTACTTC. Protein: CAISELGQAGSYEQYF.

The rearrangement links TRBV7-9 to TRBJ2-7; 8 bases line up with TRBD1. The germline V gene encodes CDR1 SEHNR and CDR2 FQNEAQ (reference sequence). V shed 4 bases and J 3 bases; nucleotides not matched to a gene: 8. This CDR3 has 15 residues. The CDR3 DNA reads TGTGCCAGCAGCTCCAAAAGGGACAGGTACTACGAGCAGTACTTC. It specifies CASSSKRDRYYEQYF.

The chain links TRBV2 to TRBJ1-2, with no clear D. V dropped 1 base and J dropped 6 bases, with 18 bases sitting between them. CDR3 length: 16 amino acids. The germline V gene encodes CDR1 SNHLY and CDR2 FYNNEI. Here the CDR3 reads CASSEEARLRRNGYTF. The CDR3 nucleotides read TGTGCCAGCAGTGAAGAGGCGAGACTAAGGCGGAATGGCTACACCTTC.